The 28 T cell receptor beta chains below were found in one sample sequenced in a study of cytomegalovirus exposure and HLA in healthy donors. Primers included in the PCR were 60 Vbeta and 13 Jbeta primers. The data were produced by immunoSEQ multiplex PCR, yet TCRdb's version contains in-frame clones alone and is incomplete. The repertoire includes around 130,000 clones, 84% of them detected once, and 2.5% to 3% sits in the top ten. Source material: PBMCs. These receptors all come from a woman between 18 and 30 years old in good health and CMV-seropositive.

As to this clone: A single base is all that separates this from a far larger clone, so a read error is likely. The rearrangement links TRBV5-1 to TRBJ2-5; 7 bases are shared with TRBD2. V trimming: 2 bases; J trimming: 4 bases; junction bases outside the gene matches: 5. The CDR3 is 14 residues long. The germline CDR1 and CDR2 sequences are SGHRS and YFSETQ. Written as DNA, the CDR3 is TGCGCCAGCAGCTTAGGTCCGGGAGGAGAGACCCAGTACTTC. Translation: CASSLGPGGETQYF.

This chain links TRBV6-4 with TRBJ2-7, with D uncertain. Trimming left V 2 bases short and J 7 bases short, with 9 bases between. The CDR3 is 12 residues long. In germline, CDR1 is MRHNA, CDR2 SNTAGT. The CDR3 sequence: CASSDVTREQYF. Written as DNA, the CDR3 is TGTGCCAGCAGTGACGTTACGAGGGAGCAGTACTTC.

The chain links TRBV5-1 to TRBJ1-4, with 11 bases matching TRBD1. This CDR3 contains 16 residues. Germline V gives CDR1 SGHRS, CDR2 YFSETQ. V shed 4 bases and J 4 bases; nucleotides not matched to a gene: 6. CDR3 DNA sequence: TGCGCCAGCAGCGAAAGGACAGGGGGCTTTAATGAAAAACTGTTTTTT. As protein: CASSERTGGFNEKLFF.

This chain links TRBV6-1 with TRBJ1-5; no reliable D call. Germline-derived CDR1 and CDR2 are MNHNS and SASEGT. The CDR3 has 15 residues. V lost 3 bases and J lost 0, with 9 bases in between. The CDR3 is CASSDQRYSNQPQHF. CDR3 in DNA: TGTGCCAGCAGTGACCAGCGGTATAGCAATCAGCCCCAGCATTTT.

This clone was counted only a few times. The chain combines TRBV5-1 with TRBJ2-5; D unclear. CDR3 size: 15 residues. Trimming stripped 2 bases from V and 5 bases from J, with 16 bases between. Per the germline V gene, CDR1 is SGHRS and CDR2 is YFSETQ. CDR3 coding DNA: TGCGCCAGCAGCTTAGCTGGGCATTCACGGGAGACCCAGTACTTC. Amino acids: CASSLAGHSRETQYF.

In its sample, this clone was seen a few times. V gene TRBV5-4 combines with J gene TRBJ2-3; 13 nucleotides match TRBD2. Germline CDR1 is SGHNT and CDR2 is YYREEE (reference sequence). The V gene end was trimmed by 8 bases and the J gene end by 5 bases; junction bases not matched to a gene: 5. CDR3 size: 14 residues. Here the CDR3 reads CASRTSGGIDTQYF. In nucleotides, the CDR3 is TGTGCCAGTCGGACTAGCGGGGGAATAGATACGCAGTATTTT.

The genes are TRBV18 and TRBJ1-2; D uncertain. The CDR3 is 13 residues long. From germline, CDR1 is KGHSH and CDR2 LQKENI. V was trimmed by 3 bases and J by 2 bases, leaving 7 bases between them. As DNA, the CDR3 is TGTGCCAGCTCACCCGATACAAACTATGGCTACACCTTC. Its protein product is CASSPDTNYGYTF.

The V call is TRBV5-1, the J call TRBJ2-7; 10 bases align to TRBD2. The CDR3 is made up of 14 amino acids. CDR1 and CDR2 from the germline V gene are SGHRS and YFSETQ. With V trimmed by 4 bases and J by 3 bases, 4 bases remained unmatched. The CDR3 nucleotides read TGCGCCAGCAGCCTTAGCGGGGGGTACTACGAGCAGTACTTC. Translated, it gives CASSLSGGYYEQYF.

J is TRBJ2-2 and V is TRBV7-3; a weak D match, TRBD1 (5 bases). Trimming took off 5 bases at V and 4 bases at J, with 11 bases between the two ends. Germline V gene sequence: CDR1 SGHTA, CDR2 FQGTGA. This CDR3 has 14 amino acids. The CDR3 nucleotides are TGTGCCAGCAGCGGGGCAGGGTTCACCGGGGAGCTGTTTTTT. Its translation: CASSGAGFTGELFF.

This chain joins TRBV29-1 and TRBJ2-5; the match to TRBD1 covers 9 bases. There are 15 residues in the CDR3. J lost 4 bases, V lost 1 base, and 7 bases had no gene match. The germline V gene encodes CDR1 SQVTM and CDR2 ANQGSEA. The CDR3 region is CSVEGSGTGIETQYF. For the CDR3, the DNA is TGCAGCGTTGAAGGTTCCGGGACAGGGATAGAGACCCAGTACTTC.

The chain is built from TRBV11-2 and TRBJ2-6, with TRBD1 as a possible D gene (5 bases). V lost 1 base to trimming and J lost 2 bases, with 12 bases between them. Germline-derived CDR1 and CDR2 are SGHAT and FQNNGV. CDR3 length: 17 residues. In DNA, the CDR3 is TGTGCCAGCAGCTTAGTTTCAGGGAAGGCTGGGGCCAACGTCCTGACTTTC. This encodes CASSLVSGKAGANVLTF.

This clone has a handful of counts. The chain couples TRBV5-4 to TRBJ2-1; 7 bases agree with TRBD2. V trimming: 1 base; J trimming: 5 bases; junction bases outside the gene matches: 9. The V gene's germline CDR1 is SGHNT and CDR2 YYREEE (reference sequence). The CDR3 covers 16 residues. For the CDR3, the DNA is TGTGCCAGCAGCTTGCAATCGGGCGGGGGTCACAATGAGCAGTTCTTC. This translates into CASSLQSGGGHNEQFF.

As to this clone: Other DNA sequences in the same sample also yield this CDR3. CDR3 in amino acids: CASSTGNTGELFF. DNA of the CDR3: TGTGCCAGTAGTACCGGGAACACCGGGGAGCTGTTTTTT. The V and J genes are TRBV19 and TRBJ2-2; D uncertain. This CDR3 has 13 amino acids. The V gene's germline CDR1 is LNHDA and CDR2 SQIVND (reference sequence). V was shortened by 4 bases and J by 1 base, with 4 bases between the two germline ends.

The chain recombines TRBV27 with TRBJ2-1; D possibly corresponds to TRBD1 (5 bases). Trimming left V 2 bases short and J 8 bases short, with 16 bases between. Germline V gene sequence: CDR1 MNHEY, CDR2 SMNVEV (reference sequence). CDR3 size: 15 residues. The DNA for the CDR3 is TGTGCCAGCAGTTTAATCGGGTCTGGGGCGCATGAGCAGTTCTTC. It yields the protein CASSLIGSGAHEQFF.

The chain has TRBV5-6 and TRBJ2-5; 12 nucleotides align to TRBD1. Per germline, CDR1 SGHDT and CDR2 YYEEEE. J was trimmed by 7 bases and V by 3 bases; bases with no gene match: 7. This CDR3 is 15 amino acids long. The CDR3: CASSSGQGARGTQYF. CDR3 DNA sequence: TGTGCCAGCAGCTCGGGACAGGGGGCGAGAGGGACCCAGTACTTC.

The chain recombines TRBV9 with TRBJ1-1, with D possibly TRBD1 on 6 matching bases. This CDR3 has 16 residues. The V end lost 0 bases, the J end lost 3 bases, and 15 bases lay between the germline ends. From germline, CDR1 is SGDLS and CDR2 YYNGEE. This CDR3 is CASSVALGGAHTEAFF. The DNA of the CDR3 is TGTGCCAGCAGCGTAGCTCTAGGGGGGGCACACACTGAAGCTTTCTTT.

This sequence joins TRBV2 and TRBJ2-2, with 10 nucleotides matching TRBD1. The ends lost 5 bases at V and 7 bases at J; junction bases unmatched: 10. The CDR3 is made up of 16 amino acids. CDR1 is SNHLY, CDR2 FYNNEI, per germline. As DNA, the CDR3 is TGTGCCAGCAGTAGGACCGGGACAGGGGTTGACGGGGAGCTGTTTTTT. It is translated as CASSRTGTGVDGELFF.

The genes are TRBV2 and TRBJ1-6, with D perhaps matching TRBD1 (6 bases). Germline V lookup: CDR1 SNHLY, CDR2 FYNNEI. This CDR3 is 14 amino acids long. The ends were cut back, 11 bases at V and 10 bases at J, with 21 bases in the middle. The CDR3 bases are TGTGCCCTGCTCGGAGGGGGGGTTGGATCACCCCTCCACTTT. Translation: CALLGGGVGSPLHF.

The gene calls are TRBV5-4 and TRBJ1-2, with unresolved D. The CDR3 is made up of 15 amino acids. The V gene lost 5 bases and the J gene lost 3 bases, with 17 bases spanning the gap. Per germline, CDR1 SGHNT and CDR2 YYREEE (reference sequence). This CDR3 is CASRHFWAIDYGYTF. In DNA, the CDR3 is TGTGCCAGCAGACATTTCTGGGCGATCGACTATGGCTACACCTTC. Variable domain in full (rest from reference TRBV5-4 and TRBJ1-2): ETGVTQSPTHLIKTRGQQVTLRCSSQSGHNTVSWYQQALGQGPQFIFQYYREEENGRGNFPPRFSGLQFPNYSSELNVNALELDDSALYLCASRHFWAIDYGYTFGSGTRLTVV.

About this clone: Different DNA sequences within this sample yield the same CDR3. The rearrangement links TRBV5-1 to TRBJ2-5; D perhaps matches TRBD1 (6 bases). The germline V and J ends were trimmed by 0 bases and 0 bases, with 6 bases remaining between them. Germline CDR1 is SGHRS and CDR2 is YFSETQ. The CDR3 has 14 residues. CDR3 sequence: CASSLAGDQETQYF. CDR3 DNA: TGCGCCAGCAGCTTGGCAGGGGACCAAGAGACCCAGTACTTC. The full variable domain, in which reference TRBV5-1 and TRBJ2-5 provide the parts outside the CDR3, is KAGVTQTPRYLIKTRGQQVTLSCSPISGHRSVSWYQQTPGQGLQFLFEYFSETQRNKGNFPGRFSGRQFSNSRSEMNVSTLELGDSALYLCASSLAGDQETQYFGPGTRLLVL.

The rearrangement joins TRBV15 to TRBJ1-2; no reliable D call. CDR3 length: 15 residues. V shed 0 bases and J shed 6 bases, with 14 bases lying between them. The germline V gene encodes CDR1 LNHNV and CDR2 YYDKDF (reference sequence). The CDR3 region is CATSREFGREDGYTF. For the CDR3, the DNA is TGTGCCACCAGCAGAGAATTTGGGCGTGAAGATGGCTACACCTTC.

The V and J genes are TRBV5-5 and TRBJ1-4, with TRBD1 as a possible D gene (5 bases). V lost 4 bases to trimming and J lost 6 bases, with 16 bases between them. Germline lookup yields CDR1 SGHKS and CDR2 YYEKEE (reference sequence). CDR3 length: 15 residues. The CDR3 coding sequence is TGTGCCAGCAGCGAAGGGGCCAGGGTTGATGAAAAACTGTTTTTT. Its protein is CASSEGARVDEKLFF.

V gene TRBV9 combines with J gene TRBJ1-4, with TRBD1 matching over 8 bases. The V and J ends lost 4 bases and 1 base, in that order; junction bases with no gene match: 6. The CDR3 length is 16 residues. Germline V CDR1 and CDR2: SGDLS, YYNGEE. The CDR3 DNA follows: TGTGCCAGCAGCCCGGGACAGGAGGGAACTAATGAAAAACTGTTTTTT. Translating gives CASSPGQEGTNEKLFF.

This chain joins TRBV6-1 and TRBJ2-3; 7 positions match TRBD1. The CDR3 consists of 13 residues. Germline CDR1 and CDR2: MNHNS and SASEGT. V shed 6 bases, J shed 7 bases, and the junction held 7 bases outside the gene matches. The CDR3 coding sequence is TGTGCCAGCAGCCGCGAGGGGGCCTATACGCAGTATTTT. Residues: CASSREGAYTQYF.

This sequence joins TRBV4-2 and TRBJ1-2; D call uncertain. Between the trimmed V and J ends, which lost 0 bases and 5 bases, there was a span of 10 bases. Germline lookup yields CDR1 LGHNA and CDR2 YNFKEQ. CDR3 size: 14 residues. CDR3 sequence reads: CASSQDENSYGYTF. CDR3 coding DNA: TGTGCCAGCAGCCAAGATGAGAACTCATATGGCTACACCTTC.

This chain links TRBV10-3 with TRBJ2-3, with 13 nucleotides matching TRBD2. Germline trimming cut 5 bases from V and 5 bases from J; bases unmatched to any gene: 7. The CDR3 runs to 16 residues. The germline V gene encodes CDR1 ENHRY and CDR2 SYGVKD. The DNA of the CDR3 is TGTGCCATCAGTTCGACTAGCGGGGGGCAAAAAGATACGCAGTATTTT. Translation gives CAISSTSGGQKDTQYF.

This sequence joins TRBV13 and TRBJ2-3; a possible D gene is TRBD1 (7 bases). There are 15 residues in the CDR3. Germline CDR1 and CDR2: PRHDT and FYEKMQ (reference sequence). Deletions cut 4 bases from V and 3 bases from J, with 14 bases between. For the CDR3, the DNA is TGTGCCAGCAGCTCCCCGCAGGGGGGAACAGATACGCAGTATTTT. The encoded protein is CASSSPQGGTDTQYF.

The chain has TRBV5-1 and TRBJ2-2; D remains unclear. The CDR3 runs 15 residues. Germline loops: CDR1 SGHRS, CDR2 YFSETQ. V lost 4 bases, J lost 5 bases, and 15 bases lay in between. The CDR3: CASSDRVSGTGELFF. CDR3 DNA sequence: TGCGCCAGCAGCGACCGGGTCAGTGGTACCGGGGAGCTGTTTTTT.